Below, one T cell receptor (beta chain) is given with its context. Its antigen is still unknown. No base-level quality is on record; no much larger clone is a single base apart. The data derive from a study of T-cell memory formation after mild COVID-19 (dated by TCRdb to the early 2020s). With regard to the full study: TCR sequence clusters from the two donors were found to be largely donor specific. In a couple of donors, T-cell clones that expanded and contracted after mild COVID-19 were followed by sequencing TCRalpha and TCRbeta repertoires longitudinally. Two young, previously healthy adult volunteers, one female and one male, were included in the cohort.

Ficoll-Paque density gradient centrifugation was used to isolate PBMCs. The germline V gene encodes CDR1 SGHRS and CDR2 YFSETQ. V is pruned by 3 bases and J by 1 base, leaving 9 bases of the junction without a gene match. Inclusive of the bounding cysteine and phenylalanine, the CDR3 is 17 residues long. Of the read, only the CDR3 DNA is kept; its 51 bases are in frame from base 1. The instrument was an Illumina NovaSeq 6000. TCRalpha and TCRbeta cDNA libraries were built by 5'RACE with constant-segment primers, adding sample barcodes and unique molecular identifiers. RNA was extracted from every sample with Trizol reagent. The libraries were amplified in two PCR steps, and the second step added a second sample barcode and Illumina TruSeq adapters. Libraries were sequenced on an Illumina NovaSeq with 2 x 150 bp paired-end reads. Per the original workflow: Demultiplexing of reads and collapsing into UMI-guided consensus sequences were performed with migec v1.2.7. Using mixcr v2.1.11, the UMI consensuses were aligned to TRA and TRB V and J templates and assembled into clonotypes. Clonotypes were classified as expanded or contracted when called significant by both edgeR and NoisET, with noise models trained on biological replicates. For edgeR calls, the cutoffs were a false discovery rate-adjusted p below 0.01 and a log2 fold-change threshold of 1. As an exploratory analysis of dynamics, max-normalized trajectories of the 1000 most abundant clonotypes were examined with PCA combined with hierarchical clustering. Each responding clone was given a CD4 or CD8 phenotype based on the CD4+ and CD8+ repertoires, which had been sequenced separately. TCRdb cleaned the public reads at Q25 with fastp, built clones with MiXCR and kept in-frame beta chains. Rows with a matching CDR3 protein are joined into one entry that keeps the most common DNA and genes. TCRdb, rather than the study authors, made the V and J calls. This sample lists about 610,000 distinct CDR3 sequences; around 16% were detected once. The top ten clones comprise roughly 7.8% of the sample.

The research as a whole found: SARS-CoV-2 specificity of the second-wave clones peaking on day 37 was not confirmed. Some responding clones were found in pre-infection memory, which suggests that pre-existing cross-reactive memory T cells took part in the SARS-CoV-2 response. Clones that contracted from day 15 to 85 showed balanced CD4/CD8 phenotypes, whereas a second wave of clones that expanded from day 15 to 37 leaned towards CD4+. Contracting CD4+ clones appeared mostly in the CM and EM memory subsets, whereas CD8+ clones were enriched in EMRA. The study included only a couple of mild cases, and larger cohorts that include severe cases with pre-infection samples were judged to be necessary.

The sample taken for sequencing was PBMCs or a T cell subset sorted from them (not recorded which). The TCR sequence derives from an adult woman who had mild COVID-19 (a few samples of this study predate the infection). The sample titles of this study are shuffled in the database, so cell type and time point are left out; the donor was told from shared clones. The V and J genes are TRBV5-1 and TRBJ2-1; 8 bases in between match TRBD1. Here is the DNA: TGCGCCAGCAGCTCCAGGGGGCGCCTCCTTTCCTACAATGAGCAGTTCTTC. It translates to CASSSRGRLLSYNEQFF.